This T cell receptor beta chain was sequenced during a study of human T cells and chemical hapten exposure. Time point defined: patch test 2, 6 weeks after DPC sensitization. Treatment meaning: therapeutic diphenylcyclopropenone sensitization with weekly scalp DPC. A single record per CDR3 protein comes from TCRdb applying MiXCR to the RACE reads. The top ten hold approximately 2.2% of the sample, which has about 96,000 distinct CDR3 sequences, 7% to 10% seen once. Germline-derived CDR1 and CDR2 are SGHDT and YYEEEE. With 2 bases removed from V and 0 bases from J, the gap between germline ends came to 12 bases. The CDR3 has 16 residues.

This TCR was sampled from a woman between 40 and 55 years old with alopecia areata. Some clones in this sample may be carry-over from other donors' samples. The sample was whole blood, taken in connection with sensitization to the hapten diphenylcyclopropenone (DPC). The chain employs TRBV5-6 and TRBJ2-4; D possibly corresponds to TRBD1 (6 bases). The CDR3 nucleotides read TGTGCCAGCAGCTTCCTACAGGGCATAGCCAAAAACATTCAGTACTTC. It specifies CASSFLQGIAKNIQYF. Full variable domain (outside the CDR3, taken from reference TRBV5-6 and TRBJ2-4): DAGVTQSPTHLIKTRGQQVTLRCSPKSGHDTVSWYQQALGQGPQFIFQYYEEEERQRGNFPDRFSGHQFPNYSSELNVNALLLGDSALYLCASSFLQGIAKNIQYFGAGTRLSVL.